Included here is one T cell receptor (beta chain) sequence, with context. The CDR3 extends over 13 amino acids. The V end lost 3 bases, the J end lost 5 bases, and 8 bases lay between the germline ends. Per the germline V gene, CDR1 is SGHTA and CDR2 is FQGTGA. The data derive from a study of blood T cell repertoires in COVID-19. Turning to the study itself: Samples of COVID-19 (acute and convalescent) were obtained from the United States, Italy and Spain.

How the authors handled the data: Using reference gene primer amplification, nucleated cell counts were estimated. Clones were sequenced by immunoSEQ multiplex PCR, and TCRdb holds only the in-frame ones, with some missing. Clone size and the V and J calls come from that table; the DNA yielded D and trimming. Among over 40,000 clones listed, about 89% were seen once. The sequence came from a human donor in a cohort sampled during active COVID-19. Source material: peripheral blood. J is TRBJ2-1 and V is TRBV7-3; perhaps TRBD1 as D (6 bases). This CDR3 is CASSLGANNEQFF. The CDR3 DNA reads TGTGCCAGCAGCTTGGGGGCCAACAATGAGCAGTTCTTC.